A single sample gave rise to the 28 T cell receptor beta chains below, sequenced in a study of T-cell memory formation after mild COVID-19. TCRdb reprocessed the 5' RACE reads with MiXCR, giving one entry per CDR3 protein. The table has around 430,000 distinct CDR3 sequences, approximately 16% seen once; the top ten hold roughly 21%. Sequenced material: PBMCs or a T cell subset sorted from them (not recorded which). These receptors all stem from a man aged 18 to 29 who had mild COVID-19 (a few samples of this study predate the infection). Cell type and time point are not known.

There are a few counts of this clonotype. V gene TRBV5-1 combines with J gene TRBJ1-4; tentatively, D is TRBD1 (5 bases). Looked up from germline, CDR1 is SGHRS and CDR2 is YFSETQ. V shed 7 bases and J shed 5 bases, with 12 bases lying between them. The CDR3 runs to 13 residues. CDR3 in amino acids: CASGRTQNEKLFF. DNA for the CDR3: TGCGCCAGCGGCAGGACACAGAATGAAAAACTGTTTTTT.

V is TRBV20-1 and J is TRBJ2-6; D possibly corresponds to TRBD1 (6 bases). The CDR3 is 19 residues long. Germline CDR1 is DFQATT and CDR2 is SNEGSKA (reference sequence). The V and J ends lost 3 bases and 0 bases respectively, with 21 bases between them. CDR3 nucleotides: TGCAGTGCTAGCCCCCAGACAGGACCCAACCCCTCTGGGGCCAACGTCCTGACTTTC. Its translation is CSASPQTGPNPSGANVLTF.

This clonotype was found a few times. This rearrangement joins TRBV4-3 to TRBJ1-3; 9 bases agree with TRBD1. The germline gives CDR1 LGHNA, CDR2 YSLEER. The CDR3 length is 17 residues. V shed 0 bases and J 2 bases; nucleotides not matched to a gene: 5. The CDR3 sequence: CASSQDRWDRAGNTIYF. In nucleotides, the CDR3 is TGCGCCAGCAGCCAAGATCGATGGGACAGGGCTGGAAACACCATATATTTT.

The chain combines TRBV6-6 with TRBJ2-7; D might be TRBD1 (5 bases). Trimming removed 9 bases at V and 4 bases at J, with 16 bases between. The CDR3 consists of 13 residues. Looked up from germline, CDR1 is MNHNY and CDR2 is SVGAGI (reference sequence). CDR3 bases: TGTGCCAGTTCGGACACGACACCTTACGAGCAGTACGTC. Translating gives CASSDTTPYEQYV.

This clonotype was counted between two and nine times. V usage is TRBV5-6 and J usage is TRBJ1-2, with D perhaps matching TRBD1 (5 bases). Trimming shortened V by 2 bases and J by 5 bases, and 13 bases separated the two germline ends. Germline CDR1 and CDR2: SGHDT and YYEEEE. CDR3 size: 14 residues. Here the CDR3 DNA reads TGTGCCAGCAGCTTCGACAGCAACCCTTATGGCTACACCTTC. Translation gives CASSFDSNPYGYTF.

The rearrangement uses TRBV11-2 and TRBJ2-5, with no clear D. V was pared by 1 base and J by 5 bases, with 20 bases between. The CDR3 spans 17 residues. CDR1 is SGHAT, CDR2 FQNNGV, per germline. In DNA, the CDR3 is TGTGCCAGCAGCTTAGTATACCCAGTTTCGAGTAGGGAGACCCAGTACTTC. Its protein product is CASSLVYPVSSRETQYF.

This clonotype was observed a handful of times. V usage is TRBV4-3 and J usage is TRBJ2-4; D not resolved. The V gene lost 0 bases and the J gene lost 7 bases, with 16 bases spanning the gap. CDR1 is LGHNA and CDR2 is YSLEER in the germline V gene. The CDR3 length is 16 residues. CDR3 region: CASSQDPGFVRNIQYF. CDR3 nucleotide sequence: TGCGCCAGCAGCCAAGATCCCGGTTTCGTAAGGAACATTCAGTACTTC.

The chain has TRBV7-2 and TRBJ2-5; D unclear. Trimming pared 6 bases from V and 0 bases from J, leaving 11 bases between. Germline V gene lookup returns CDR1 SGHTA and CDR2 FQGNSA. The CDR3 runs to 14 residues. Here the CDR3 reads CASRMAAHQETQYF. The DNA for the CDR3 is TGTGCCAGCAGAATGGCGGCTCACCAAGAGACCCAGTACTTC.

The chain is built from TRBV7-2 and TRBJ1-1; TRBD1 agrees at 7 bases. With 0 bases clipped from V and 4 bases from J, the junction kept 5 bases outside the gene matches. The CDR3 covers 15 residues. CDR1 SGHTA and CDR2 FQGNSA come from the germline V gene. The CDR3 region is CASSLAGQGVTEAFF. The CDR3 DNA reads TGTGCCAGCAGCTTAGCGGGGCAGGGGGTCACTGAAGCTTTCTTT.

This clonotype was counted ten times or more. The rearrangement links TRBV12-3 or TRBV12-4 to TRBJ1-5; possibly TRBD1 for D (6 bases). This CDR3 is built from 13 residues. V was shortened by 3 bases and J by 7 bases, with 10 bases between the two germline ends. The CDR3 nucleotides read TGTGCCAGCAGTTTGGGGGCAGGACAGCCCCAGCATTTT. Translation: CASSLGAGQPQHF.

Only a few counts were recorded for this clonotype. V and J are TRBV20-1 and TRBJ2-2; the D is unclear. Germline V CDR1 and CDR2: DFQATT, SNEGSKA (reference sequence). The CDR3 has 13 amino acids. V shed 0 bases and J shed 4 bases, with 6 bases lying between them. The CDR3 DNA reads as TGCAGTGCTAGAGAAGGGCGCACCGGGGAGCTGTTTTTT. Translated, it gives CSAREGRTGELFF.

The chain employs TRBV28 and TRBJ1-3; D gene uncertain. The V end lost 7 bases, the J end lost 0 bases, and 10 bases lay between the germline ends. The CDR3 loop spans 14 amino acids. Germline V gene lookup returns CDR1 MDHEN and CDR2 SYDVKM. CDR3 nucleotide sequence: TGTGCCAGCACACTCGGGTTCTCTGGAAACACCATATATTTT. Translating it yields CASTLGFSGNTIYF.

Only a few counts were recorded for this clonotype. This chain connects TRBV29-1 to TRBJ2-5; either TRBD1 or TRBD2 may supply D (5 bases each). The CDR3 loop spans 13 amino acids. V dropped 7 bases and J dropped 5 bases, with 17 bases sitting between them. Per germline, CDR1 SQVTM and CDR2 ANQGSEA. The CDR3 DNA sequence: TGCAGCGCTGAGGGACCACAAAGGGAGACCCAGTACTTC. This gives the protein CSAEGPQRETQYF. Filled out from reference TRBV29-1 and TRBJ2-5, the complete variable domain reads SAVISQKPSRDICQRGTSLTIQCQVDSQVTMMFWYRQQPGQSLTLIATANQGSEATYESGFVIDKFPISRPNLTFSTLTVSNMSPEDSSIYLCSAEGPQRETQYFGPGTRLLVL.

The rearrangement uses TRBV7-2 and TRBJ2-7; 14 bases match TRBD2. The CDR3 contains 15 residues. V trimming: 5 bases; J trimming: 6 bases; junction bases outside the gene matches: 6. The germline CDR1 and CDR2 sequences are SGHTA and FQGNSA. The CDR3 region has the DNA TGTGCCAGCAGCGGTGGACTAGCGGGGGGAGGCGAGCAGTACTTC. It encodes CASSGGLAGGGEQYF.

This clonotype has just a few counts. The rearrangement joins TRBV7-3 to TRBJ2-1, with a tentative D call TRBD1 (6 bases). V was clipped by 2 bases and J by 7 bases, with 15 bases between them. Germline CDR1 reads SGHTA; CDR2 reads FQGTGA. This CDR3 region has 15 residues. CDR3 sequence: CASSLVAGARNEQFF. The CDR3 region has the DNA TGTGCCAGCAGCTTAGTCGCAGGGGCGAGGAATGAGCAGTTCTTC.

The chain combines TRBV30 with TRBJ1-2; weak D call: TRBD1 (5 bases). Germline V lookup: CDR1 GTSNPN, CDR2 SVGIG (reference sequence). The germline V and J ends were trimmed by 3 bases and 0 bases, with 14 bases remaining between them. The CDR3 runs to 15 residues. CDR3 loop: CAWSVMGESNYGYTF. CDR3 in DNA: TGTGCCTGGAGCGTCATGGGGGAGTCTAACTATGGCTACACCTTC.

This clonotype was recorded a few times. This sequence joins TRBV23-1 and TRBJ2-5; TRBD1 agrees at 10 bases. TRBV23-1 is classed as an ORF, of uncertain function. CDR3 length equals 16 residues. The V gene end was trimmed by 6 bases and the J gene end by 5 bases; junction bases not matched to a gene: 12. For the CDR3, the DNA is TGCGCCAGCAGCTTCGAGGGACAGGGGAAATGGGAGACCCAGTACTTC. Its protein product is CASSFEGQGKWETQYF.

CDR3 region: CASSQVQSYEQYV. The CDR3 nucleotides are TGCGCCAGCAGCCAAGTCCAGTCCTACGAGCAGTACGTC. The V call is TRBV4-1, the J call TRBJ2-7; D uncertain. Germline-derived CDR1 and CDR2 are MGHRA and YSYEKL. The V end was cut by 1 base, the J end by 1 base, with 5 bases between. The CDR3 runs 13 residues.

This clonotype has just a few counts. The V gene is TRBV7-2, the J gene TRBJ2-3; D perhaps matches TRBD2 (5 bases). The CDR3 loop spans 17 amino acids. Trimming took 2 bases from V and 4 from J, leaving 19 bases between them. CDR1 and CDR2 (germline): SGHTA, FQGNSA. In nucleotides, the CDR3 is TGTGCCAGCAGCTTAAGTCTGACGGGCCGGGGTGCAGATACGCAGTATTTT. Its protein is CASSLSLTGRGADTQYF.

This clonotype has more than one count but fewer than ten. The chain employs TRBV25-1 and TRBJ1-1; 8 bases agree with TRBD1. The CDR3 length is 13 residues. The V and J ends lost 1 base and 8 bases, in that order; junction bases with no gene match: 3. CDR1 and CDR2 from the germline V gene are MGHDK and SYGVNS. CDR3 nucleotides: TGTGCCAGCAGTGAATGGGGACAGGAAGAAGCTTTCTTT. This gives the protein CASSEWGQEEAFF.

There are a few counts of this clonotype. This chain joins TRBV6-6 and TRBJ1-5; 8 bases agree with TRBD1. CDR3 length: 14 residues. Germline trimming cut 8 bases from V and 7 bases from J; bases unmatched to any gene: 10. From germline, CDR1 is MNHNY and CDR2 SVGAGI (reference sequence). CDR3 in DNA: TGTGCCAGCGGACCCAGGGGGCTCGGACAGCCCCAGCATTTT. Its translation is CASGPRGLGQPQHF.

This sequence joins TRBV20-1 and TRBJ2-5; D is perhaps TRBD2 (5 bases). Germline CDR1 is DFQATT and CDR2 is SNEGSKA (reference sequence). CDR3 length: 11 residues. V was clipped by 3 bases and J by 7 bases, with 9 bases between them. The CDR3 loop reads CSASWRRTQYF. CDR3 nucleotides: TGCAGTGCTAGTTGGAGGCGGACCCAGTACTTC.

V gene TRBV20-1 combines with J gene TRBJ1-1; perhaps TRBD1 as D (5 bases). Trimming took 3 bases from V and 6 from J, leaving 17 bases between them. Germline lookup yields CDR1 DFQATT and CDR2 SNEGSKA (reference sequence). The CDR3 spans 14 residues. The CDR3 loop reads CSASHMGGSSEAFF. In DNA, the CDR3 is TGCAGTGCTAGCCACATGGGGGGAAGTTCTGAAGCTTTCTTT.

The chain joins TRBV10-3 to TRBJ1-1; maybe TRBD1 (6 bases). The V gene's germline CDR1 is ENHRY and CDR2 SYGVKD. The V end was cut by 4 bases, the J end by 0 bases, with 12 bases between. The CDR3 covers 15 residues. DNA for the CDR3: TGTGCCATCAGTGGTGGACAGAGGATGAACACTGAAGCTTTCTTT. Its translation is CAISGGQRMNTEAFF.

The rearrangement uses TRBV10-2 and TRBJ2-2; no clear D gene. This CDR3 is 14 amino acids long. The V gene lost 8 bases and the J gene lost 0 bases, with 10 bases spanning the gap. The germline V gene has CDR1 WSHSY and CDR2 SAAADI. CDR3 nucleotides: TGCGCCAGCGCAAGGTCAGCGAACACCGGGGAGCTGTTTTTT. Its translation is CASARSANTGELFF.

This clonotype was detected a few times. This chain uses TRBV19 with TRBJ1-1, with a weak D call TRBD1 (5 bases). V lost 4 bases and J lost 4, with 13 bases in between. Germline loops: CDR1 LNHDA, CDR2 SQIVND (reference sequence). The length of the CDR3 is 14 residues. CDR3 protein: CASSTRVGRTEAFF. Written as DNA, the CDR3 is TGTGCCAGTAGTACCAGGGTAGGGCGCACTGAAGCTTTCTTT.

A few counts support this clonotype. V and J are TRBV14 and TRBJ2-5, with TRBD1 matching 7 bases. V lost 5 bases, J lost 8 bases, and 11 bases stayed unmatched. CDR1 and CDR2 from the germline V gene are SGHDN and FVKESK. This CDR3 comprises 14 residues. This chain's CDR3 is CASSSRQGYDTQYF. CDR3 nucleotides: TGTGCCAGCAGCTCGCGACAGGGATATGATACCCAGTACTTC.

This clonotype has a count of ten or more. V is TRBV7-9 and J is TRBJ2-7; 7 positions agree with TRBD2. V trimming: 7 bases; J trimming: 2 bases; junction bases outside the gene matches: 8. This CDR3 is 14 amino acids long. CDR1 SEHNR and CDR2 FQNEAQ come from the germline V gene (reference sequence). The CDR3 DNA reads as TGTGCCAGCAAGCCATGGGAGGGAACCTACGAGCAGTACTTC. It encodes CASKPWEGTYEQYF.